A single sample gave rise to the 24 T cell receptor beta chains below, sequenced in a study of cytomegalovirus exposure and HLA in healthy donors. The PCR employed 60 Vbeta primers together with 13 Jbeta primers. Data came from immunoSEQ multiplex PCR; TCRdb stores just in-frame clones and leaves some out. The table records fewer than 130,000 clones, 80% of them present only once. Material for sequencing was PBMCs. The receptors shown here come from a woman aged 55 to 70 in good health and CMV-seropositive.

This clone appeared once. This chain joins TRBV19 and TRBJ1-1; tentatively, D is TRBD1 (5 bases). V was shortened by 3 bases and J by 2 bases, with 19 bases between the two germline ends. Germline V gene data show CDR1 as LNHDA and CDR2 as SQIVND (reference sequence). The CDR3 covers 17 residues. CDR3: CASSIGRAEGVNTEAFF. CDR3 coding DNA: TGTGCCAGTAGTATTGGCAGGGCGGAAGGGGTAAACACTGAAGCTTTCTTT.

The J gene is TRBJ1-2, the V gene TRBV7-2, with 10 bases matching TRBD1. With 5 bases clipped from V and 8 bases from J, the junction kept 11 bases outside the gene matches. Germline V gene sequence: CDR1 SGHTA, CDR2 FQGNSA. This CDR3 region has 15 residues. This CDR3 reads CASSPTPGQGNGYTF. The CDR3 DNA is TGTGCCAGCAGCCCAACTCCGGGACAGGGGAACGGCTACACCTTC.

J is TRBJ1-5 and V is TRBV27, with D uncertain. Between the trimmed V and J ends, which lost 8 bases and 1 base, there was a span of 9 bases. This CDR3 has 13 amino acids. Germline V gene lookup returns CDR1 MNHEY and CDR2 SMNVEV (reference sequence). The CDR3 region has the DNA TGTGCCAGCCGGGAGCGGAGCAATCAGCCCCAGCATTTT. Its translation is CASRERSNQPQHF.

The chain recombines TRBV9 with TRBJ2-7; 7 nucleotides line up with TRBD1. The CDR3 covers 15 residues. CDR1 is SGDLS, CDR2 YYNGEE, per germline. J gave up 2 bases and V 2 bases, and 7 bases lay outside the gene matches. The CDR3 DNA reads TGTGCCAGCAGCGTTGAGACAGGGAGCACCTACGAGCAGTACTTC. It translates to CASSVETGSTYEQYF.

The rearrangement uses TRBV5-8 and TRBJ2-7; D may be TRBD2 (6 bases). CDR3 length: 14 residues. CDR1 is SGHTS, CDR2 YDEGEE, per germline. Trimming removed 7 bases at V and 2 bases at J, with 16 bases between. CDR3 amino acids: CASALVGGTYEQYF. CDR3 DNA: TGTGCCAGCGCATTGGTGGGGGGAACCTACGAGCAGTACTTC.

The chain's CDR3 is CASSSSTASQPQHF. The CDR3 DNA is TGTGCCAGCAGCTCTTCTACCGCGAGCCAGCCCCAGCATTTT. The chain employs TRBV7-2 and TRBJ1-5; no firm D call. CDR1 is SGHTA and CDR2 is FQGNSA in the germline V gene. There are 14 residues in the CDR3. V dropped 4 bases and J dropped 7 bases, with 14 bases sitting between them. Together with reference TRBV7-2 and TRBJ1-5, the CDR3 gives the full variable domain: GAGVSQSPSNKVTEKGKDVELRCDPISGHTALYWYRQSLGQGLEFLIYFQGNSAPDKSGLPSDRFSAERTGGSVSTLTIQRTQQEDSAVYLCASSSSTASQPQHFGDGTRLSIL.

The gene calls are TRBV27 and TRBJ1-5, with 11 bases fitting TRBD1. The germline CDR1 and CDR2 sequences are MNHEY and SMNVEV (reference sequence). The V gene end was trimmed by 5 bases and the J gene end by 7 bases; junction bases not matched to a gene: 4. This CDR3 comprises 14 residues. This CDR3 reads CASSRTGGLQPQHF. The CDR3 DNA is TGTGCCAGCAGTAGGACAGGGGGCTTACAGCCCCAGCATTTT.

This chain joins TRBV28 and TRBJ2-7, with TRBD1 identical over 9 bases. There are 15 residues in the CDR3. V shed 3 bases and J 5 bases; nucleotides not matched to a gene: 8. Per the germline V gene, CDR1 is MDHEN and CDR2 is SYDVKM. For the CDR3, the DNA is TGTGCCAGCAGTTTTTCAGGGACAGGGAGGAACGAGCAGTACTTC. Protein: CASSFSGTGRNEQYF.

The chain uses TRBV5-1 and TRBJ2-3; tentatively, D is TRBD2 (6 bases). The V and J ends lost 7 bases and 9 bases respectively, with 15 bases between them. This CDR3 contains 12 residues. Germline V gene lookup returns CDR1 SGHRS and CDR2 YFSETQ. The CDR3 protein is CASRLDAGTQYF. As DNA, the CDR3 is TGCGCCAGCCGACTAGATGCGGGCACGCAGTATTTT.

This clone was observed a few times. The chain employs TRBV28 and TRBJ1-3; possibly TRBD1 for D (5 bases). The CDR3 loop spans 16 amino acids. Germline assignment: CDR1 MDHEN and CDR2 SYDVKM. The germline V and J ends were trimmed by 3 bases and 0 bases, with 12 bases remaining between them. CDR3 nucleotide sequence: TGTGCCAGCAGTTTGGACACTGCGAGCTCTGGAAACACCATATATTTT. This encodes CASSLDTASSGNTIYF.

This clone was seen only a few times. The chain combines TRBV7-6 with TRBJ1-5; no definite D call. CDR3 length: 13 residues. The V end lost 2 bases, the J end lost 5 bases, and 7 bases lay between the germline ends. Germline values: CDR1 SGHVS, CDR2 FNYEAQ. CDR3 coding DNA: TGTGCCAGCAGCTTACAACTGGATCAGCCCCAGCATTTT. As protein: CASSLQLDQPQHF.

This clone turned up a few times. The gene calls are TRBV19 and TRBJ2-7, with D perhaps matching TRBD1 (5 bases). This CDR3 has 14 residues. Germline V CDR1 and CDR2: LNHDA, SQIVND (reference sequence). Trimming pared 3 bases from V and 2 bases from J, leaving 11 bases between. The CDR3 region has the DNA TGTGCCAGTAGTATTCTCGCAGGGCCCTACGAGCAGTACTTC. It translates to CASSILAGPYEQYF.

V gene TRBV9 combines with J gene TRBJ1-4; weak D call: TRBD1 (5 bases). V gave up 1 base and J gave up 8 bases, with 15 bases separating them. There are 15 residues in the CDR3. Germline V CDR1 and CDR2: SGDLS, YYNGEE. In DNA form, the CDR3 reads TGTGCCAGCAGCGTAAAGGCAGGGTCAGGAGAAAAACTGTTTTTT. Encoded protein: CASSVKAGSGEKLFF.

As DNA, the CDR3 is TGTGCCAGCAGTGAACAGGGGGCCGTCTACGAGCAGTACTTC. Encoded protein: CASSEQGAVYEQYF. J is TRBJ2-5 and V is TRBV6-1, with 8 bases that match TRBD1. Matching the DNA end better, TRBJ2-7 makes the J call doubtful. This CDR3 has 14 amino acids. Germline CDR1 and CDR2: MNHNS and SASEGT.

The V call is TRBV28, the J call TRBJ2-1, with 11 nucleotides matching TRBD2. With V trimmed by 8 bases and J by 8 bases, 11 bases remained unmatched. The germline CDR1 and CDR2 sequences are MDHEN and SYDVKM. This CDR3 contains 15 residues. This CDR3 is CASSVVLAGVHEQFF. CDR3 bases: TGTGCCAGCTCAGTGGTACTAGCGGGAGTCCATGAGCAGTTCTTC.

The chain is built from TRBV6-5 and TRBJ2-5, with 8 bases that match TRBD1. Germline-derived CDR1 and CDR2 are MNHEY and SVGAGI. After removal of 5 bases from V and 3 bases from J, the junction contained 8 bases not matched to a gene. This CDR3 comprises 15 residues. The CDR3 bases are TGTGCCAGCAGTCACCTCGGGACAGGTGAAGAGACCCAGTACTTC. Amino acid sequence: CASSHLGTGEETQYF.

The chain couples TRBV11-1 to TRBJ2-7, with D perhaps TRBD2 (5 bases). Between the trimmed V and J ends, which lost 3 bases and 1 base, there was a span of 10 bases. The CDR3 consists of 14 residues. The germline gives CDR1 SGHAT, CDR2 FQDESV (reference sequence). The CDR3 DNA reads TGTGCCAGCAGCTTTTCACTAGAATCCTACGAGCAGTACTTC. This translates into CASSFSLESYEQYF.

This chain joins TRBV29-1 and TRBJ1-1; D is unclear. Trimming took 3 bases from V and 5 from J, leaving 4 bases between them. CDR1 and CDR2 from the germline V gene are SQVTM and ANQGSEA. The CDR3 has 10 amino acids. The CDR3 sequence: CSVDGTEAFF. CDR3 in DNA: TGCAGCGTTGACGGGACTGAAGCTTTCTTT.

The chain recombines TRBV18 with TRBJ1-1; tentatively, D is TRBD1 (6 bases). Looked up from germline, CDR1 is KGHSH and CDR2 is LQKENI. This CDR3 has 15 residues. Deletions cut 0 bases from V and 7 bases from J, with 15 bases between. The CDR3 nucleotides are TGTGCCAGCTCACCACCCTCGACAGGCCCCCTTGAAGCTTTCTTT. Translated: CASSPPSTGPLEAFF.

V gene TRBV6-5 combines with J gene TRBJ2-1; no firm D call. CDR1 is MNHEY, CDR2 SVGAGI, per germline. The CDR3 is 15 amino acids. The V gene lost 1 base and the J gene lost 0 bases, with 7 bases spanning the gap. The CDR3 region is CASSYLESSYNEQFF. DNA of the CDR3: TGTGCCAGCAGTTACTTGGAGAGCTCCTACAATGAGCAGTTCTTC.

CDR3 sequence (DNA): TGCGCCAGCAGCGATCTGAGGCAGTCGGCCGACGAGCAGTACTTC. Translation gives CASSDLRQSADEQYF. The chain links TRBV5-1 to TRBJ2-7; D uncertain. V was shortened by 4 bases and J by 5 bases, with 19 bases between the two germline ends. CDR3 size: 15 residues. Germline loops: CDR1 SGHRS, CDR2 YFSETQ.

The chain employs TRBV1 and TRBJ2-1; TRBD1, the table's D call, was not compared with the DNA. TRBV1 is described as a pseudogene. The CDR3 is 15 residues long. This chain's CDR3 is CTSSRGQGACREQFF. In DNA form, the CDR3 reads TGCACCAGCAGCCGCGGACAGGGGGCTTGTCGCGAGCAGTTCTTC.

This chain uses TRBV7-2 with TRBJ2-5; D uncertain. Germline V gives CDR1 SGHTA, CDR2 FQGNSA. Trimming stripped 2 bases from V and 3 bases from J, with 4 bases between. The CDR3 has 12 residues. Here the CDR3 reads CASSLIKETQYF. The CDR3, as DNA: TGTGCCAGCAGCTTAATTAAAGAGACCCAGTACTTC.

This clone was picked up a small number of times. The chain has TRBV10-3 and TRBJ1-1, with 12 bases lining up with TRBD1. J lost 5 bases, V lost 10 bases, and 11 bases had no gene match. This CDR3 region has 15 residues. Germline assignment: CDR1 ENHRY and CDR2 SYGVKD. The CDR3 region has the DNA TGTGCCACCAATACCGGGACAGGGGGCGGAACTGAAGCTTTCTTT. Encoded protein: CATNTGTGGGTEAFF.